This record concerns one T cell receptor beta chain sequence. Its antigen is not known. Sequenced by immunoSEQ multiplex PCR; TCRdb stores in-frame clones only, minus some. The data contain tens of thousands of clones, over 75% of them singletons. The data derive from a study of OX40 agonist ivuxolimab in advanced cancers. In the study overall: In this cohort, patients received ivuxolimab, an agonistic anti-OX40 (CD134) antibody. Melanoma, hepatocellular carcinoma, head and neck or renal cell cancer occurred in dose-escalation patients.

Study results and caveats: Among patients with partial responses at 0.1-3.0 mg/kg, clonal expansion was among the lowest. Among the nonresponders, some also had low normalized T-cell clonal expansion.

This CDR3 comprises 13 residues. V gave up 5 bases and J gave up 6 bases, with 11 bases separating them. Germline CDR1 reads MGHRA; CDR2 reads YSYEKL. This sequence was found in an adult with an advanced solid tumor such as melanoma, head and neck, liver or kidney cancer. The source was CD4+ or CD8+ T cells sorted from blood, collected in a trial of the OX40 agonist ivuxolimab. This chain connects TRBV4-1 to TRBJ2-1; D call uncertain. The CDR3 reads CASSENYGNEQFF. The CDR3 DNA sequence: TGCGCCAGCAGCGAAAACTACGGCAATGAGCAGTTCTTC.